This T cell receptor beta chain was recorded in a study of blood T cell repertoires in COVID-19 (dated by TCRdb to 2020 to 2021). In the study overall: The collaborator samples originated in the United States, Italy and Spain and spanned the acute and convalescent phases of COVID-19. HLA class I and class II types, where available, came from metadata supplied by the sample provider rather than from assay-based typing. The sample metadata nearly always contained a de-identified subject ID, COVID-19 status, age in years and sex. A freely available public database, intended as a resource for researchers studying the immune response to SARS-CoV-2, is where the repertoires were released. The dataset comprised deeply sampled blood TCRbeta repertoires from subjects exposed to, actively infected with, or recovered from COVID-19. Samples came from the ongoing ImmuneRACE study (first 160 participants) plus 1,254 subjects from 6 global collaborators. The material from the prospective study consisted of cDNA or gDNA derived from T cells, B-cell-depleted T cells, or PBMCs. The paper's findings and limits, for the study overall: Clinical and demographic metadata were provided uncurated, with the amount varying by source and participant.

The collaborating institutions used their own protocols to collect whole blood in K2EDTA tubes. For TCRbeta analysis, collaborator samples were shipped as frozen whole blood, as isolated PBMCs, or as DNA extracted from either sample type. In regard to this clone: What antigen it recognizes has not been identified. No much larger clonotype is one base removed from it; base qualities were not supplied.

The CDR3 spans 15 residues, from the cysteine through the phenylalanine. CDR3 DNA only is kept here, 45 bases in frame from base 1. According to the germline V gene, CDR1 reads SGHTA and CDR2 reads FQGTGA. Relative to germline, V is missing 5 bases and J is missing 4 bases, with 4 bases of the junction outside any gene match. TCRbeta CDR3 regions were amplified from genomic DNA by means of the immunoSEQ Assay, a bias-controlled multiplex PCR. The authors' pipeline ran thus. The number of nucleated cells in each sample was estimated from the amplification of reference gene primers within the assay. Sequence reads were collapsed and filtered to measure the absolute abundance of every unique TCRbeta CDR3 rearrangement. For each sample, productive Simpson clonality was calculated as the square root of Simpson's diversity index across productive rearrangements. This is the immuneACCESS table as TCRdb keeps it, with only in-frame sequences that have V and J called. A part of the clones is gone; compared with another copy, unresolved V genes explain less than half, and the rest is unexplained. V, J and clone size are taken as reported in that table, and D and trimming were inferred from the DNA itself. Here the sample has 120,000 to 150,000 clones; 87% occur a single time. Around 0.91% of the sample is in the top ten clones.

This sequence uses TRBV7-3 and TRBJ2-5; 13 bases in between match TRBD2. The TCR originated in a woman in her forties or fifties with acute or convalescent COVID-19. The source material was peripheral blood. For the CDR3, the sequence is CASSPGLAGVETQYF. The sequenced DNA is TGTGCCAGCAGCCCCGGACTAGCGGGAGTAGAGACCCAGTACTTC.